What follows describes a single T cell receptor beta chain. What this receptor recognizes is not known. The record has no base qualities; no much larger clone is one base away. V is clipped by 7 bases and J by 0 bases, and the sequence between their germline boundaries is 4 bases long. CDR1 and CDR2 were assigned from the germline V gene (reference sequence) as MNHEY and SMNVEV. The CDR3, cysteine through phenylalanine, is 12 amino acids long. Here the CDR3 DNA is all that survives: 36 bases in frame from base 1. Sorted unstimulated T cells, along with proliferating T cells recovered from mixed lymphocyte reactions, underwent TCRbeta CDR3 sequencing. Fresh whole blood from nine to ten HLA-typed healthy donors was used as the source from which PBMCs were isolated. The data are from a study of siplizumab effects on memory and regulatory T cells (dated by TCRdb to about 2019). Study-wide context: The study looked at the effect of siplizumab, an anti-CD2 antibody, on alloreactive T-cell subsets in allogeneic mixed lymphocyte reactions made from human PBMCs.

The library relied on the immunoSEQ multiplex PCR assay. Roughly 10^5 TCR templates per sample were assayed on the deep sequencing platform. Genomic DNA extracted from sorted T cells was used for TCRbeta CDR3 sequencing. As for the original processing: The R programming language was used for clonal analysis of TCRbeta CDR3 data. Alloreactive CD4+ and CD8+ clones were identified by comparing unstimulated samples to CFSE-low samples taken after the reaction. Regulatory or non-regulatory origin was assigned to alloreactive CD4+ clones by matching of sequences to sorted unstimulated Treg and non-Treg repertoires. Sourced from immuneACCESS, this table was stored by TCRdb with only in-frame sequences that have V and J called. A share of the clones is absent; for the studies checked, an unresolved V gene accounts for under half, and the remainder has no known explanation. Clone size and the V and J calls come from that table; the DNA yielded D and trimming. This sample holds more than 95,000 clones; about 92% were observed only once. 0.32% of the sample is in the top ten clones.

Broader findings and caveats from the paper: Siplizumab significantly lowered the cumulative frequency of alloreactive sequences that could be traced to unstimulated CD4+ memory T cells. In reactions with siplizumab, an average of 68.8% of mappable alloreactive CD4+ clones were Treg-derived, compared with 25% to 30% in control reactions. Whether proliferating Tregs from siplizumab cultures actually had suppressive function was not functionally confirmed. Because sequences below about 10^-5 frequency were poorly captured, only a minor fraction of alloreactive clones could be mapped to unstimulated subsets. Compared with memory T cells, unstimulated naive T cells appeared more diverse, and naive cells seemed to make a substantial contribution to the alloresponse. For roughly 80-95% of proliferating CD4+ or CD8+ clones, no naive or memory phenotype could be assigned.

The chain joins TRBV27 to TRBJ2-1, with the D gene call left open. This receptor was identified in a human donor in good health. The sequencing sample was made of CD4+ T cells sorted from blood. The DNA reads TGTGCCAGCACCGGCTCCTACAATGAGCAGTTCTTC. It translates to CASTGSYNEQFF.